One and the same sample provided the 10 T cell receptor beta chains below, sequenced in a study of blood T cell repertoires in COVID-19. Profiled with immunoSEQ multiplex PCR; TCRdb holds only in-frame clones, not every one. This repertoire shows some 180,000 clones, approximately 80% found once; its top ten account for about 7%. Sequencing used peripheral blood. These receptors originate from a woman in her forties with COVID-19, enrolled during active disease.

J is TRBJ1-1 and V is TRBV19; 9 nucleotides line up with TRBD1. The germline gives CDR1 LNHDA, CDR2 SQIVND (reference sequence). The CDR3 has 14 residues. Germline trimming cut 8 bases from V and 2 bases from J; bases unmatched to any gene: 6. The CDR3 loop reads CASGIQGANTEAFF. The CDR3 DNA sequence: TGTGCCAGTGGCATACAGGGGGCAAACACTGAAGCTTTCTTT.

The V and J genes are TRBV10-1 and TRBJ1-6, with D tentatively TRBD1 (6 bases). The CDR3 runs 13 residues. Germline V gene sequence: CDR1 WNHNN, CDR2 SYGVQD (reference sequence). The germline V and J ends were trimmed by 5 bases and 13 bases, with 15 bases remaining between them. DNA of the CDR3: TGCGCCAGCAGTCGCGAACAGGGCGCCCCCCTCCACTTT. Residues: CASSREQGAPLHF.

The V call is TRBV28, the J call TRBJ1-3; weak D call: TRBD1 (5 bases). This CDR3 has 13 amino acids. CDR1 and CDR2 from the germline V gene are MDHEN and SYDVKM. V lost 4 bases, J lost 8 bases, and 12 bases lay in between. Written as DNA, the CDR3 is TGTGCCAGCAGTTCGGGGGTATCGGACACCATATATTTT. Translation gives CASSSGVSDTIYF.

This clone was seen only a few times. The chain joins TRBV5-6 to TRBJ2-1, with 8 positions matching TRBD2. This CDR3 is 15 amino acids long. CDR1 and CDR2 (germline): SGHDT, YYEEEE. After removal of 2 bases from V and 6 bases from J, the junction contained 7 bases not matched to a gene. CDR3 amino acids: CASSFAGGAGNEQFF. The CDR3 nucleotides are TGTGCCAGCAGCTTCGCCGGGGGGGCCGGCAATGAGCAGTTCTTC.

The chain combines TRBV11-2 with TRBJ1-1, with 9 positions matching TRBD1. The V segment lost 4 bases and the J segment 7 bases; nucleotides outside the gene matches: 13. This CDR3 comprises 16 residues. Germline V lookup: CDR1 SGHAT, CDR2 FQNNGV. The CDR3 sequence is CASSSRTGTGFFEAFF. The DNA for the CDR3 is TGTGCCAGCAGCTCCCGCACCGGGACAGGGTTTTTTGAAGCTTTCTTT.

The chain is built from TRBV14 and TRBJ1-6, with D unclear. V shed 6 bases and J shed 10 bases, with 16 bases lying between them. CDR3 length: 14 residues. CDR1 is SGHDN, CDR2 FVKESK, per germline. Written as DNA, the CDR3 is TGTGCCAGCAGTGAGCCTTCCAGAGGGTCACCCCTCCACTTT. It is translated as CASSEPSRGSPLHF.

The CDR3 sequence: CSVGGQAIEAFF. The CDR3 coding sequence is TGCAGCGTGGGCGGACAGGCGATCGAAGCTTTCTTT. The genes are TRBV29-1 and TRBJ1-1, with 7 bases lining up with TRBD1. The CDR3 contains 12 residues. With 6 bases clipped from V and 8 bases from J, the junction kept 9 bases outside the gene matches. CDR1 SQVTM and CDR2 ANQGSEA come from the germline V gene.

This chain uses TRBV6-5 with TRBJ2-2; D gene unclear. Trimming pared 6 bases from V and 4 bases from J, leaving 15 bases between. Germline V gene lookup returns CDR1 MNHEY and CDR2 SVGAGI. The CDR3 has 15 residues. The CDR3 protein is CASRKSSDGTGELFF. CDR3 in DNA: TGTGCCAGCAGGAAATCCAGCGACGGCACCGGGGAGCTGTTTTTT.

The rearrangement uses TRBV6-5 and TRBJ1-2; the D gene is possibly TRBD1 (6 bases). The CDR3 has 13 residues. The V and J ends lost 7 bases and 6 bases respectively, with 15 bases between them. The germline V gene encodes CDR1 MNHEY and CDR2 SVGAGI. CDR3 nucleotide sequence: TGTGCCAGCATCCGAACAGGGATGGATGGCTACACCTTC. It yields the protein CASIRTGMDGYTF.

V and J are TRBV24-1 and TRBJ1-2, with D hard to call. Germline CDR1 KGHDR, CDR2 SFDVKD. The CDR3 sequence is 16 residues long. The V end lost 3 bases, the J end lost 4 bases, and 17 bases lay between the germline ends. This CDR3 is CATSDRHTSRGYGYTF. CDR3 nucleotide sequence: TGTGCCACCAGTGATCGCCACACCTCTCGGGGCTATGGCTACACCTTC.